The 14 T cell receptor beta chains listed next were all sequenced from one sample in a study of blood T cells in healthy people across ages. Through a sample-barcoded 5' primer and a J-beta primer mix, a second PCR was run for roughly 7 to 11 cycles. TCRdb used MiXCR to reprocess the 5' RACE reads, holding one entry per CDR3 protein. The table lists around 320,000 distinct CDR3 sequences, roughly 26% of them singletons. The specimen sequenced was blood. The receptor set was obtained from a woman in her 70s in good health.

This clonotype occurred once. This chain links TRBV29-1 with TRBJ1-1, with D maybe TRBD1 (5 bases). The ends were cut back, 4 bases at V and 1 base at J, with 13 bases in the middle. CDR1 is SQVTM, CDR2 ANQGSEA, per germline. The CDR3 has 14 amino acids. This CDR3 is CSVGHTGGNTEAFF. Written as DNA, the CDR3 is TGCAGCGTTGGACACACGGGGGGGAACACTGAAGCTTTCTTT.

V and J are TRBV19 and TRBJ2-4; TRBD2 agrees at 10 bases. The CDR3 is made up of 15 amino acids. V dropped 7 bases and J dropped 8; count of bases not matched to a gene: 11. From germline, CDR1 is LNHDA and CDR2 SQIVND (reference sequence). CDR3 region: CASKEREGPRYIQYF. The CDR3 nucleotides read TGTGCCAGTAAGGAGCGGGAGGGCCCGAGATACATTCAGTACTTC.

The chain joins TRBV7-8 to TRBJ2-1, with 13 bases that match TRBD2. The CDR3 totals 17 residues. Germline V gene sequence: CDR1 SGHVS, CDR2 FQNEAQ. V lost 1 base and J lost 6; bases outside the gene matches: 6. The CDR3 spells CASSLGLAGGLFNEQFF. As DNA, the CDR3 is TGTGCCAGCAGCTTAGGACTAGCGGGAGGATTGTTCAATGAGCAGTTCTTC.

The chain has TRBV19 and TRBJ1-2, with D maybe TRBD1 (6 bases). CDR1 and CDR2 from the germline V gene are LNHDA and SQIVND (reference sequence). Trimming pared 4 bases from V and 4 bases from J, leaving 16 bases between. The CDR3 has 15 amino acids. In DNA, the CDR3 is TGTGCCAGTAGTACCTTTCCAGGGGAAACCTATGGCTACACCTTC. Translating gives CASSTFPGETYGYTF.

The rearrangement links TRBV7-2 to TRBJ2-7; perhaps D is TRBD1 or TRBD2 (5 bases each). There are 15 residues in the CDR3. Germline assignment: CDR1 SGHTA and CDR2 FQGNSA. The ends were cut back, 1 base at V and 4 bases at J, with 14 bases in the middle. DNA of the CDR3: TGTGCCAGCAGCTTAGGAGAGGGACGCCTTTACGAGCAGTACTTC. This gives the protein CASSLGEGRLYEQYF. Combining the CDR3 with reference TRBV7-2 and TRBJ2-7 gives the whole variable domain GAGVSQSPSNKVTEKGKDVELRCDPISGHTALYWYRQSLGQGLEFLIYFQGNSAPDKSGLPSDRFSAERTGGSVSTLTIQRTQQEDSAVYLCASSLGEGRLYEQYFGPGTRLTVT.

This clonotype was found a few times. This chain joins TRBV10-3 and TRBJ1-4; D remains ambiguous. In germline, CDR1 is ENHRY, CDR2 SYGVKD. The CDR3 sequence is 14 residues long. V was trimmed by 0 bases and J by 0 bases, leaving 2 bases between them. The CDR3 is CAISESTTNEKLFF. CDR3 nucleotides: TGTGCCATCAGTGAGTCAACAACTAATGAAAAACTGTTTTTT.

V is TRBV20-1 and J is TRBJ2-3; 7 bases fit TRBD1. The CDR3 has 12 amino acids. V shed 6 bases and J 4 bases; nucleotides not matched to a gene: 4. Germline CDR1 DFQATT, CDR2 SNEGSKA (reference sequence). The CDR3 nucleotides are TGCAGTGCGACGCAGGGGGCAGATACGCAGTATTTT. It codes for CSATQGADTQYF.

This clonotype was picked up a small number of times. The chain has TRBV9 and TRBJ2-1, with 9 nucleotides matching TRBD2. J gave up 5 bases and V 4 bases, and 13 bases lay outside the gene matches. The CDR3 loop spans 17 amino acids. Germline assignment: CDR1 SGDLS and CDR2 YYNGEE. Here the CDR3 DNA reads TGTGCCAGCAGCTCCCCACACGGACTAGCGAGGAACAATGAGCAGTTCTTC. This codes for CASSSPHGLARNNEQFF.

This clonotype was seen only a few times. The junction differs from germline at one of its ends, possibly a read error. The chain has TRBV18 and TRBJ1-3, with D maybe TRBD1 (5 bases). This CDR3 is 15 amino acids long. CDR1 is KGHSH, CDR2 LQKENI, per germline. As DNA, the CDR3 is TGTGCCAGCTCACGGGACGGGAGTTCTGGAAACACCATGTATTTT. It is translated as CASSRDGSSGNTMYF.

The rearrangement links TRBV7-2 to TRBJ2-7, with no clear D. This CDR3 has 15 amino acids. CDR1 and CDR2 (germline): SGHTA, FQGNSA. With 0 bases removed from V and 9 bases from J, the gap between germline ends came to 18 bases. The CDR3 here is CASSLARDALPSQYF. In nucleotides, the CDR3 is TGTGCCAGCAGCTTAGCGCGAGATGCCCTCCCCTCGCAGTACTTC.

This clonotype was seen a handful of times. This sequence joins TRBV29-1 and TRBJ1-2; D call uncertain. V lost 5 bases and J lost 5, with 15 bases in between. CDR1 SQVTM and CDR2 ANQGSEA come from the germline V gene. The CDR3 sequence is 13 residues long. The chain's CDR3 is CSVLDMGLYGYTF. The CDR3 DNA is TGCAGCGTTCTCGACATGGGTCTATATGGCTACACCTTC. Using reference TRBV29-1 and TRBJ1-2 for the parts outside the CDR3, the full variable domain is SAVISQKPSRDICQRGTSLTIQCQVDSQVTMMFWYRQQPGQSLTLIATANQGSEATYESGFVIDKFPISRPNLTFSTLTVSNMSPEDSSIYLCSVLDMGLYGYTFGSGTRLTVV.

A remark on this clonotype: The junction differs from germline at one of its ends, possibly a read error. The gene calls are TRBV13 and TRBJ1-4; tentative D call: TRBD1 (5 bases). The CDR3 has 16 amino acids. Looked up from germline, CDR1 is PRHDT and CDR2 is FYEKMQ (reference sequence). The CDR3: CASSVGLQDGNEKLFF. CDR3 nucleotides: TGTGCCAGCAGCGTAGGTTTACAGGACGGTAATGAAAAACTGTTTTTT.

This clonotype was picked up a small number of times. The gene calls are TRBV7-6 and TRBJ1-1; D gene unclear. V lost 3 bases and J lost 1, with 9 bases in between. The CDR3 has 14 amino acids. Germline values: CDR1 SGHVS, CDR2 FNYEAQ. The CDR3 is CASSLRDANTEAFF. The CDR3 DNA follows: TGTGCCAGCAGCTTGAGGGATGCGAACACTGAAGCTTTCTTT.

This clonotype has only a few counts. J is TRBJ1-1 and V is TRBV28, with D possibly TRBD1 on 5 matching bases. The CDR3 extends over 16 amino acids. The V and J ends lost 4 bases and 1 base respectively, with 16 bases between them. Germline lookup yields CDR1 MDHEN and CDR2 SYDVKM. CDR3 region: CASSSRIGERNTEAFF. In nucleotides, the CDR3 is TGTGCCAGCAGTTCCCGGATAGGGGAAAGGAACACTGAAGCTTTCTTT.